Sequencing of this TCR beta chain was carried out in a study of blood T cell repertoires in COVID-19. Study overall: Donors in Cohort 3 counted as recovered after two negative PCRs, clearance, or symptom resolution. Nucleic acid was either cDNA or gDNA, and it came from T cells, B-cell-depleted T cells, or PBMCs.

Germline V lookup: CDR1 MDHEN, CDR2 SYDVKM. The CDR3 runs to 12 residues. The V gene lost 6 bases and the J gene lost 4 bases, with 9 bases spanning the gap. In the original processing: Cell counts per sample came from amplifying reference gene primers. The assay was immunoSEQ multiplex PCR, and TCRdb's table has in-frame clones only and misses some. V, J and clone size are those of that table, while D and trimming were read from the DNA. The sample consists of roughly 200,000 clones, 86% of them appearing once. Input material: PBMCs or T cells enriched from blood (not recorded which). The clonotype originates from a woman aged 40 to 50 in a cohort exposed to, infected with or recovered from COVID-19 (not recorded which). The chain combines TRBV28 with TRBJ1-2; no definite D call. CDR3 bases: TGTGCCAGCAGCGGTCGCGGCTATGGCTACACCTTC. It translates to CASSGRGYGYTF.